Below are 28 T cell receptor beta chains sequenced from a single sample in a study of human T cells and chemical hapten exposure. Stated time point: pre-sensitization, week 0. Treatment meaning: therapeutic diphenylcyclopropenone sensitization with weekly scalp DPC. TCRdb re-called the RACE reads through MiXCR, storing one row per CDR3 protein. The sample consists of 40,000 to 50,000 distinct CDR3 sequences, over 10% of them appearing once. Sequencing was performed on whole blood, taken in connection with sensitization to the hapten diphenylcyclopropenone (DPC). Receptors were obtained from a woman aged 30 to 39 with alopecia areata. Some clones in this sample may be carry-over from other donors' samples.

This clonotype was seen many times. CDR3 DNA sequence: TGTGCCAGCTCACCGAGTGGCAACACTGAAGCTTTCTTT. It translates to CASSPSGNTEAFF. This chain connects TRBV18 to TRBJ1-1; no firm D call. The germline V and J ends were trimmed by 3 bases and 2 bases, with 7 bases remaining between them. The germline V gene encodes CDR1 KGHSH and CDR2 LQKENI. CDR3 length: 13 amino acids. The complete variable domain, with remaining parts taken from reference TRBV18 and TRBJ1-1, reads NAGVMQNPRHLVRRRGQEARLRCSPMKGHSHVYWYRQLPEEGLKFMVYLQKENIIDESGMPKERFSAEFPKEGPSILRIQQVVRGDSAAYFCASSPSGNTEAFFGQGTRLTVV.

There are many counts of this clonotype. CDR3 residues: CASSSRRAGDNEQFF. The CDR3 region has the DNA TGTGCCAGCAGCTCCCGGAGGGCCGGGGACAATGAGCAGTTCTTC. The V gene is TRBV11-3, the J gene TRBJ2-1, with D maybe TRBD2 (6 bases). Deletions cut 4 bases from V and 5 bases from J, with 15 bases between. The length of the CDR3 is 15 residues. The germline gives CDR1 SGHNT, CDR2 YENEEA.

This clonotype was seen more than once but under ten times. V usage is TRBV21-1 and J usage is TRBJ2-2; the listed D gene, TRBD2, was not tested against the DNA. TRBV21-1 is a documented pseudogene. The CDR3 runs 17 residues. CDR3 bases: TGTGCCAGCAGCAAGGCGGAGAAGTCCGTAAGGTCCGGGGAGCTGTTTTTT. Its protein product is CASSKAEKSVRSGELFF.

The CDR3 DNA follows: TGTGCCAGCAAAAGCAGGACTAGCGGCCAAGAGACCCAGTACTTC. Protein sequence: CASKSRTSGQETQYF. The chain employs TRBV27 and TRBJ2-5, with TRBD2 matching over 10 bases. From germline, CDR1 is MNHEY and CDR2 SMNVEV (reference sequence). This CDR3 comprises 15 residues. The J segment lost 1 base and the V segment lost 7 bases, leaving 6 bases of the junction unmatched.

This clonotype was counted at least ten times. This chain links TRBV20-1 with TRBJ2-7, with D perhaps matching TRBD1 (5 bases). The CDR3 spans 16 residues. Germline CDR1 reads DFQATT; CDR2 reads SNEGSKA (reference sequence). The germline V and J ends were trimmed by 0 bases and 4 bases, with 19 bases remaining between them. This CDR3 is CSARDSSLGVAYEQYF. CDR3 bases: TGCAGTGCTAGAGATTCTAGTTTAGGGGTTGCGTACGAGCAGTACTTC.

Ten or more counts support this clonotype. This sequence joins TRBV7-3 and TRBJ1-2; weak D call: TRBD1 (5 bases). This CDR3 contains 15 residues. Germline-derived CDR1 and CDR2 are SGHTA and FQGTGA. The V end was cut by 5 bases, the J end by 4 bases, with 17 bases between. The CDR3 nucleotides are TGTGCCAGCAGCCCGCGGGACCGAGTACCCTATGGCTACACCTTC. Its protein is CASSPRDRVPYGYTF. Full variable domain (missing parts from reference TRBV7-3 and TRBJ1-2): GAGVSQTPSNKVTEKGKYVELRCDPISGHTALYWYRQSLGQGPEFLIYFQGTGAADDSGLPNDRFFAVRPEGSVSTLKIQRTERGDSAVYLCASSPRDRVPYGYTFGSGTRLTVV.

This clonotype was detected a few times. J is TRBJ2-5 and V is TRBV7-9, with 11 positions matching TRBD2. The V gene end was trimmed by 3 bases and the J gene end by 4 bases; junction bases not matched to a gene: 7. The CDR3 length is 16 residues. Looked up from germline, CDR1 is SEHNR and CDR2 is FQNEAQ (reference sequence). DNA for the CDR3: TGTGCCAGCAGCTTCCGACTAGCGGGGACTCGAGAGACCCAGTACTTC. The encoded protein is CASSFRLAGTRETQYF.

This sequence joins TRBV28 and TRBJ1-2, with a possible D match to TRBD1 (6 bases). Trimming pared 10 bases from V and 8 bases from J, leaving 17 bases between. The germline gives CDR1 MDHEN, CDR2 SYDVKM. The CDR3 contains 12 residues. CDR3 loop: CATGEVVLGYTF. The CDR3 DNA is TGTGCCACAGGGGAGGTGGTCTTAGGCTACACCTTC.

This clonotype was observed many times. The V and J genes are TRBV15 and TRBJ1-6; the match to TRBD1 covers 8 bases. The CDR3 covers 16 residues. Per the germline V gene, CDR1 is LNHNV and CDR2 is YYDKDF (reference sequence). The V and J ends lost 3 bases and 9 bases, in that order; junction bases with no gene match: 10. The CDR3 here is CATSRGIPGQVSPLHF. CDR3 DNA sequence: TGTGCCACCAGCAGGGGAATCCCGGGACAGGTTTCACCCCTCCACTTT.

This clonotype occurred many times. The V and J genes are TRBV29-1 and TRBJ2-7; D perhaps matches TRBD2 (6 bases). The CDR3 runs to 13 residues. The V end was cut by 6 bases, the J end by 6 bases, with 18 bases between. Germline V lookup: CDR1 SQVTM, CDR2 ANQGSEA. CDR3 bases: TGCAGCGTAACGAAGGCTAGCGTGGTCGAGCAGTACTTC. Encoded protein: CSVTKASVVEQYF.

The rearrangement joins TRBV7-6 to TRBJ1-1; no clear D. CDR1 SGHVS and CDR2 FNYEAQ come from the germline V gene. V gave up 1 base and J gave up 6 bases, with 12 bases separating them. CDR3 length equals 14 residues. CDR3 residues: CASSLVELRAEAFF. The DNA for the CDR3 is TGTGCCAGCAGCTTAGTGGAACTGAGGGCTGAAGCTTTCTTT.

This clonotype was observed a handful of times. The J gene is TRBJ2-1, the V gene TRBV4-3; D is unresolved. This CDR3 region has 13 residues. CDR1 and CDR2 (germline): LGHNA, YSLEER. V was clipped by 0 bases and J by 6 bases, with 6 bases between them. CDR3 sequence reads: CASSQDPPNEQFF. For the CDR3, the DNA is TGCGCCAGCAGCCAAGATCCCCCCAATGAGCAGTTCTTC.

The chain is built from TRBV29-1 and TRBJ2-2; D is uncertain. This CDR3 has 15 amino acids. Germline V lookup: CDR1 SQVTM, CDR2 ANQGSEA. V was pared by 0 bases and J by 4 bases, with 12 bases between. CDR3 nucleotides: TGCAGCGTTGAAGATGGGCGAAAAGCCACCGGGGAGCTGTTTTTT. Its protein product is CSVEDGRKATGELFF.

CDR3 region: CASSQDREYGPLHF. The CDR3 DNA reads as TGCGCCAGCAGCCAAGACCGAGAGTATGGACCCCTCCACTTT. The chain combines TRBV4-3 with TRBJ1-6, with D uncertain. The germline V gene has CDR1 LGHNA and CDR2 YSLEER. Between the trimmed V and J ends, which lost 0 bases and 12 bases, there was a span of 12 bases. The length of the CDR3 is 14 residues.

V and J are TRBV7-2 and TRBJ1-2; 9 bases are shared with TRBD1. The ends lost 0 bases at V and 3 bases at J; junction bases unmatched: 8. Germline assignment: CDR1 SGHTA and CDR2 FQGNSA. The CDR3 runs 17 residues. The CDR3 DNA is TGTGCCAGCAGCTTAGCGGGACAGGGTGGTGGGGACTATGGCTACACCTTC. This encodes CASSLAGQGGGDYGYTF.

This clonotype was detected only a few times. The J gene is TRBJ2-1, the V gene TRBV4-3; the D is unclear. The V end lost 1 base, the J end lost 8 bases, and 3 bases lay between the germline ends. The CDR3 contains 11 residues. Germline V gene sequence: CDR1 LGHNA, CDR2 YSLEER. The CDR3 sequence is CASSQGYEQFF. CDR3 in DNA: TGCGCCAGCAGCCAAGGGTATGAGCAGTTCTTC.

CDR3 nucleotides: TGCAGTGCTAAGACACACGTTCAAGAGACCCAGTACTTC. Translating it yields CSAKTHVQETQYF. The chain employs TRBV20-1 and TRBJ2-5; D is ambiguous. Germline V lookup: CDR1 DFQATT, CDR2 SNEGSKA (reference sequence). There are 13 residues in the CDR3. V was shortened by 4 bases and J by 2 bases, with 11 bases between the two germline ends.

The sample holds many counts of this clonotype. The chain recombines TRBV29-1 with TRBJ2-3, with no clear D. Germline V gene lookup returns CDR1 SQVTM and CDR2 ANQGSEA. The CDR3 sequence is 12 residues long. Trimming took 3 bases from V and 2 from J, leaving 6 bases between them. Written as DNA, the CDR3 is TGCAGCGTTGATGGGGACACAGATACGCAGTATTTT. Translated: CSVDGDTDTQYF.

The V gene is TRBV2, the J gene TRBJ2-1; D is ambiguous. The V and J ends lost 8 bases and 6 bases respectively, with 17 bases between them. Looked up from germline, CDR1 is SNHLY and CDR2 is FYNNEI. CDR3 length: 14 amino acids. CDR3 nucleotide sequence: TGTGCCAGCGGTGGCGGCAAGCTTACCAATGAGCAGTTCTTC. Its translation is CASGGGKLTNEQFF.

The CDR3 spells CASSEFPDRALNGYTF. In nucleotides, the CDR3 is TGTGCCAGCAGTGAATTTCCCGACAGGGCCCTCAATGGCTACACCTTC. This chain joins TRBV25-1 and TRBJ1-2, with 7 bases matching TRBD1. CDR3 length: 16 amino acids. The trim removed 1 base at V and 6 bases at J, leaving 11 bases unmatched. Germline V lookup: CDR1 MGHDK, CDR2 SYGVNS.

This clonotype was seen repeatedly, ten times or more. This chain connects TRBV7-8 to TRBJ1-3; D uncertain. Germline-derived CDR1 and CDR2 are SGHVS and FQNEAQ. V gave up 0 bases and J gave up 1 base, with 7 bases separating them. This CDR3 is 15 amino acids long. The CDR3 DNA follows: TGTGCCAGCAGCTTAGCTCGGTGGTCTGGAAACACCATATATTTT. Its translation is CASSLARWSGNTIYF.

The table lists this clonotype with many counts. The chain uses TRBV7-8 and TRBJ2-3; a possible D gene is TRBD2 (6 bases). The CDR3 spans 17 residues. V was pared by 1 base and J by 6 bases, with 20 bases between. The germline V gene encodes CDR1 SGHVS and CDR2 FQNEAQ. In nucleotides, the CDR3 is TGTGCCAGCAGCTTAGATTCTAGGGAGCGGAGGGCCGATACGCAGTATTTT. This sequence encodes CASSLDSRERRADTQYF.

This clonotype was seen ten or more times. The chain couples TRBV20-1 to TRBJ2-1, with 8 bases aligning to TRBD2. The germline V gene encodes CDR1 DFQATT and CDR2 SNEGSKA (reference sequence). There are 17 residues in the CDR3. Losses at the gene ends were 4 bases for V and 1 base for J; bases not matched to a gene: 12. This CDR3 reads CSATGTRPSKSYNEQFF. CDR3 nucleotide sequence: TGCAGTGCTACCGGGACTAGACCTTCGAAGTCCTACAATGAGCAGTTCTTC.

The table lists this clonotype with many counts. V gene TRBV11-2 combines with J gene TRBJ1-2; D not resolved. The CDR3 extends over 15 amino acids. V was cut by 0 bases and J by 0 bases, with 8 bases left in between. Per the germline V gene, CDR1 is SGHAT and CDR2 is FQNNGV. The CDR3 spells CASSLDPQANYGYTF. The CDR3 DNA reads TGTGCCAGCAGCTTAGACCCCCAAGCTAACTATGGCTACACCTTC. Full variable domain (rest looked up from reference TRBV11-2 and TRBJ1-2): EAGVAQSPRYKIIEKRQSVAFWCNPISGHATLYWYQQILGQGPKLLIQFQNNGVVDDSQLPKDRFSAERLKGVDSTLKIQPAKLEDSAVYLCASSLDPQANYGYTFGSGTRLTVV.

This clonotype was found many times. This chain connects TRBV29-1 to TRBJ1-2, with D possibly being TRBD1 (5 bases). This CDR3 has 16 amino acids. V was trimmed by 3 bases and J by 1 base, leaving 18 bases between them. The germline V gene has CDR1 SQVTM and CDR2 ANQGSEA. This CDR3 reads CSVENGNGQGNYGYTF. As DNA, the CDR3 is TGCAGCGTTGAGAACGGGAATGGGCAGGGTAACTATGGCTACACCTTC.

The chain is built from TRBV28 and TRBJ1-1; D not resolved. CDR1 and CDR2 (germline): MDHEN, SYDVKM. V was pared by 4 bases and J by 0 bases, with 9 bases between. CDR3 length equals 14 residues. For the CDR3, the DNA is TGTGCCAGCAGTTCCAGAGTTATGAACACTGAAGCTTTCTTT. It yields the protein CASSSRVMNTEAFF. The full variable domain, its missing parts supplied by reference TRBV28 and TRBJ1-1, is DVKVTQSSRYLVKRTGEKVFLECVQDMDHENMFWYRQDPGLGLRLIYFSYDVKMKEKGDIPEGYSVSREKKERFSLILESASTNQTSMYLCASSSRVMNTEAFFGQGTRLTVV.

The sample holds a few counts of this clonotype. The chain recombines TRBV2 with TRBJ2-7, with 11 bases identical to TRBD2. Germline loops: CDR1 SNHLY, CDR2 FYNNEI. V lost 5 bases, J lost 9 bases, and 12 bases stayed unmatched. This CDR3 spans 15 amino acids. The CDR3 bases are TGTGCCAGCAGTAGAGCCGGGACTAGCGGATGGGGGCAGTACTTC. Translation gives CASSRAGTSGWGQYF.

The sample holds a few counts of this clonotype. The rearrangement joins TRBV2 to TRBJ2-7; no definite D call. The ends were cut back, 9 bases at V and 1 base at J, with 10 bases in the middle. Germline assignment: CDR1 SNHLY and CDR2 FYNNEI. This CDR3 has 12 residues. For the CDR3, the DNA is TGTGCCAGTTTCGACGGATCCTACGAGCAGTACTTC. Protein: CASFDGSYEQYF. The whole variable domain, filled in from reference TRBV2 and TRBJ2-7, reads EPEVTQTPSHQVTQMGQEVILRCVPISNHLYFYWYRQILGQKVEFLVSFYNNEISEKSEIFDDQFSVERPDGSNFTLKIRSTKLEDSAMYFCASFDGSYEQYFGPGTRLTVT.